This T cell receptor (beta chain) was identified during a study of glioma-infiltrating T cells. CDR1 is SQVTM and CDR2 is ANQGSEA in the germline V gene. The CDR3 consists of 11 residues. For this clonotype: Its antigen is not identified. Germline and junction disagree at one end, which may indicate a read error.

Amplification of TCR alpha and beta CDR3 regions from RNA used iRepertoire nested multiplex PCR. For one-step reverse transcription and amplification, 100-400 ng of tissue mRNA or PBMC total RNA was used. Each CDR3 protein is one row after TCRdb ran MiXCR on the multiplex PCR reads. The sample has approximately 110,000 distinct CDR3 sequences, 20% to 30% seen once; the top ten hold roughly 30%. General observations from the study: Above-expected tissue-blood divergence occurred in all gliomas, most in low-grade ones. CDR3 overlap between tissue and blood was very small.

Sample: glioma tissue, nonneoplastic brain tissue, or PBMCs (not recorded which). The chain employs TRBV29-1 and TRBJ1-2; D remains unclear. The receptor was derived from a human donor with low-grade glioma or glioblastoma, undergoing nonglioma brain surgery, or in good health (not recorded which). CDR3 bases: TGCAGCGTTGAAAGGATGTTTGGCTGCACCTTC. Protein sequence: CSVERMFGCTF.